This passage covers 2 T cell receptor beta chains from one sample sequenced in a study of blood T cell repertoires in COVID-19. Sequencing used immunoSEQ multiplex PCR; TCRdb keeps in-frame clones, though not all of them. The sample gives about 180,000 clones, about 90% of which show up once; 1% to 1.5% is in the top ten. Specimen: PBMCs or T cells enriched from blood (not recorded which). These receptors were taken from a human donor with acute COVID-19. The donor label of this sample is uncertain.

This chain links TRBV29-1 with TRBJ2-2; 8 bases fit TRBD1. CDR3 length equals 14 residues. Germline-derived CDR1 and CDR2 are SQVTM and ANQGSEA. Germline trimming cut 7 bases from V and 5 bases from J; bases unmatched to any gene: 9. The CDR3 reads CSASGGAGTGELFF. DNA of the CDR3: TGCAGCGCTTCAGGGGGCGCGGGGACCGGGGAGCTGTTTTTT.

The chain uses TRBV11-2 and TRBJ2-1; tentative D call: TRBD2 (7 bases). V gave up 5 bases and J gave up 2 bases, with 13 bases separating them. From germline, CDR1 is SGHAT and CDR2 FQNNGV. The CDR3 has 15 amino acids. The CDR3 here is CASSPRGPTYNEQFF. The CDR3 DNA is TGTGCCAGCAGCCCGCGGGGGCCCACCTACAATGAGCAGTTCTTC.